These 25 T cell receptor beta chains originate from one sample sequenced in a study of T cell responses to AZD1222 COVID-19 vaccine. TCRdb's copy holds only in-frame clones and misses some; the assay was immunoSEQ multiplex PCR. This table holds 110,000 to 150,000 clones, 80% to 90% found once. Source: peripheral blood, taken on day 0 of AZD1222 vaccination. The receptors originated from an adult in good health.

The chain carries TRBV4-1 and TRBJ1-2; D gene ambiguous. The CDR3 covers 11 residues. V lost 1 base and J lost 12, with 9 bases in between. CDR1 is MGHRA and CDR2 is YSYEKL in the germline V gene. This CDR3 is CASSQVGRHTF. The CDR3 nucleotides read TGCGCCAGCAGCCAAGTGGGTAGACACACCTTC.

For the CDR3, the DNA is TGCGCCAGCAGCTTCCGGGACTCCTCCTACAATGAGCAGTTCTTC. Its protein is CASSFRDSSYNEQFF. The rearrangement joins TRBV5-1 to TRBJ2-1; TRBD2 is a possible D gene (6 bases). Per germline, CDR1 SGHRS and CDR2 YFSETQ. The length of the CDR3 is 15 residues. V shed 2 bases and J shed 0 bases, with 9 bases lying between them.

This chain joins TRBV6-6 and TRBJ1-1; D is uncertain. This CDR3 comprises 15 residues. Trimming cost V 2 bases and J 0 bases, with 10 bases left between them. Germline CDR1 and CDR2: MNHNY and SVGAGI (reference sequence). The DNA of the CDR3 is TGTGCCAGCAGTTACCATCCGGCGATGAACACTGAAGCTTTCTTT. Protein: CASSYHPAMNTEAFF.

The genes are TRBV7-9 and TRBJ1-2; maybe TRBD1 (5 bases). CDR1 and CDR2 (germline): SEHNR, FQNEAQ (reference sequence). V lost 6 bases to trimming and J lost 4 bases, with 12 bases between them. The CDR3 loop spans 13 amino acids. The CDR3 spells CASRGSGTYGYTF. In DNA, the CDR3 is TGTGCCAGCAGAGGGTCAGGGACCTATGGCTACACCTTC.

The chain carries TRBV7-9 and TRBJ2-1, with 7 nucleotides matching TRBD2. The V gene's germline CDR1 is SEHNR and CDR2 FQNEAQ (reference sequence). Losses at the gene ends were 5 bases for V and 0 bases for J; bases not matched to a gene: 16. The CDR3 length is 19 residues. CDR3 residues: CASSLTADSGLSSYNEQFF. Written as DNA, the CDR3 is TGTGCCAGCAGCCTTACCGCCGATAGCGGGCTAAGCTCCTACAATGAGCAGTTCTTC.

The gene calls are TRBV18 and TRBJ1-1, with D possibly being TRBD1 (5 bases). Germline CDR1 reads KGHSH; CDR2 reads LQKENI. V lost 6 bases and J 5 bases, leaving 19 bases between the germline ends. This CDR3 is built from 15 residues. The CDR3 bases are TGTGCCAGCTCCCAAAAAGGCAGGGCAGGGACTGAAGCTTTCTTT. Its protein product is CASSQKGRAGTEAFF.

The CDR3 DNA is TGCGCCAGCAGCCCCGGGGTTACTAACTATGGCTACACCTTC. It translates to CASSPGVTNYGYTF. V and J are TRBV4-1 and TRBJ1-2; D remains unclear. CDR3 length: 14 residues. V was cut by 4 bases and J by 0 bases, with 9 bases left in between. In germline, CDR1 is MGHRA, CDR2 YSYEKL.

The rearrangement joins TRBV25-1 to TRBJ1-4; TRBD1 matches at 7 bases. In germline, CDR1 is MGHDK, CDR2 SYGVNS. The CDR3 sequence is 13 residues long. Trimming removed 6 bases from V and 5 bases from J; junction bases left unmatched: 3. The CDR3: CASRTGQNEKLFF. Here the CDR3 DNA reads TGTGCCAGCAGGACGGGACAGAATGAAAAACTGTTTTTT.

This clone appeared a single time. CDR3 nucleotides: TGTGCCAGCAGTGCTAGCGGGAGTCGTAATGAGCAGTTCTTC. Amino acids: CASSASGSRNEQFF. The chain joins TRBV2 to TRBJ2-1; the match to TRBD2 covers 10 bases. Germline CDR1 SNHLY, CDR2 FYNNEI. V was pared by 4 bases and J by 7 bases, with 4 bases of the junction left unmatched. The CDR3 loop spans 14 amino acids.

The genes are TRBV3-1 (or the pseudogene TRBV3-2) and TRBJ1-2; the match to TRBD1 covers 7 bases. Germline V CDR1 and CDR2: LGHDT, YNNKEL (reference sequence). The V segment lost 1 base and the J segment 8 bases; nucleotides outside the gene matches: 7. CDR3 length: 14 residues. This CDR3 is CASSQVVSRGGYTF. CDR3 sequence (DNA): TGTGCCAGCAGCCAAGTTGTATCCAGGGGGGGCTACACCTTC.

In its sample, this clone was seen a few times. The chain recombines TRBV6-5 with TRBJ1-6, with D maybe TRBD1 (5 bases). Trimming took 2 bases from V and 9 from J, leaving 11 bases between them. There are 14 residues in the CDR3. CDR1 MNHEY and CDR2 SVGAGI come from the germline V gene. The CDR3 region is CASSYGQGGSPLHF. The CDR3, as DNA: TGTGCCAGCAGTTACGGGCAGGGAGGTTCACCCCTCCACTTT.

The chain couples TRBV12-3 or TRBV12-4 to TRBJ1-1; D unresolved. The V end lost 0 bases, the J end lost 5 bases, and 4 bases lay between the germline ends. This CDR3 is built from 12 residues. The CDR3, as DNA: TGTGCCAGCAGTTTAGCGCCGACTGAAGCTTTCTTT. The encoded protein is CASSLAPTEAFF.

This clone was observed once. The chain couples TRBV7-8 to TRBJ1-3; 10 nucleotides line up with TRBD1. CDR3 length: 14 amino acids. V shed 1 base, J shed 7 bases, and the junction held 1 base outside the gene matches. CDR1 and CDR2 (germline): SGHVS, FQNEAQ. The CDR3 DNA sequence: TGTGCCAGCAGCTTAGGACAGGGGGCCAACACCATATATTTT. It specifies CASSLGQGANTIYF.

The rearrangement uses TRBV11-2 and TRBJ2-1; D tentatively reads TRBD1 or TRBD2 (7 bases each). Germline V lookup: CDR1 SGHAT, CDR2 FQNNGV. Trimming removed 4 bases from V and 0 bases from J, with 16 bases in between. The CDR3 covers 17 residues. CDR3 residues: CASSSRGGRSSYNEQFF. The CDR3 region has the DNA TGTGCCAGCAGCTCCAGGGGGGGACGCAGCTCCTACAATGAGCAGTTCTTC.

The chain employs TRBV5-8 and TRBJ1-1; TRBD1 matches 7 bases. With 4 bases clipped from V and 10 bases from J, the junction kept 10 bases outside the gene matches. This CDR3 has 13 residues. CDR1 SGHTS and CDR2 YDEGEE come from the germline V gene. The CDR3: CASSLRQGRVAFF. The CDR3 DNA sequence: TGTGCCAGCAGCCTAAGACAGGGCCGGGTAGCTTTCTTT. The variable domain in full, completed from reference TRBV5-8 and TRBJ1-1, reads EAGVTQSPTHLIKTRGQQATLRCSPISGHTSVYWYQQALGLGLQFLLWYDEGEERNRGNFPPRFSGRQFPNYSSELNVNALELEDSALYLCASSLRQGRVAFFGQGTRLTVV.

This rearrangement joins TRBV28 to TRBJ1-3; 8 bases are shared with TRBD1. The length of the CDR3 is 15 residues. Germline loops: CDR1 MDHEN, CDR2 SYDVKM. The V segment lost 2 bases and the J segment 2 bases; nucleotides outside the gene matches: 2. In DNA form, the CDR3 reads TGTGCCAGCAGTTTACTGGACAGGGCTGGAAACACCATATATTTT. Protein: CASSLLDRAGNTIYF.

A single count supports this clone. This chain joins TRBV30 and TRBJ1-6; D may be TRBD1 (6 bases). The CDR3 runs 13 residues. The germline gives CDR1 GTSNPN, CDR2 SVGIG (reference sequence). The V gene lost 5 bases and the J gene lost 6 bases, with 11 bases spanning the gap. In DNA form, the CDR3 reads TGTGCCTGGGCTGGACAGCTTAATTCACCCCTCCACTTT. Translating it yields CAWAGQLNSPLHF.

The V and J genes are TRBV28 and TRBJ1-1; 12 positions match TRBD1. With V trimmed by 8 bases and J by 3 bases, 13 bases remained unmatched. The CDR3 extends over 17 amino acids. The germline CDR1 and CDR2 sequences are MDHEN and SYDVKM. Written as DNA, the CDR3 is TGTGCCAGCGGTCCGGGACAGGGGGCTCAAGGGGACACTGAAGCTTTCTTT. Translation: CASGPGQGAQGDTEAFF.

This rearrangement joins TRBV6-2 or TRBV6-3 to TRBJ1-1, with D maybe TRBD1 (6 bases). The CDR3 runs 15 residues. V was cut by 2 bases and J by 0 bases, with 10 bases left in between. Germline CDR1 reads MNHEY; CDR2 reads SVGEGT. The CDR3 sequence: CASSYKGHLNTEAFF. CDR3 DNA: TGTGCCAGCAGTTACAAGGGACACCTGAACACTGAAGCTTTCTTT.

The J gene is TRBJ1-1, the V gene TRBV5-4; D unclear. V dropped 2 bases and J dropped 4 bases, with 6 bases sitting between them. CDR3 size: 12 residues. CDR1 is SGHNT and CDR2 is YYREEE in the germline V gene (reference sequence). CDR3 region: CASSFASTEAFF. The CDR3 coding sequence is TGTGCCAGCAGCTTCGCGAGCACTGAAGCTTTCTTT.

The chain recombines TRBV5-1 with TRBJ1-1, with unresolved D. V was clipped by 4 bases and J by 0 bases, with 7 bases between them. The CDR3 runs 13 residues. CDR1 and CDR2 (germline): SGHRS, YFSETQ. CDR3 protein: CASSPQLNTEAFF. Here the CDR3 DNA reads TGCGCCAGCAGCCCGCAGTTGAACACTGAAGCTTTCTTT.

This clone was detected a few times. The chain uses TRBV25-1 and TRBJ2-5; possible D gene TRBD2, 6 bases. From germline, CDR1 is MGHDK and CDR2 SYGVNS. V was clipped by 0 bases and J by 5 bases, with 10 bases between them. This CDR3 comprises 14 residues. This CDR3 reads CASSEYRGWETQYF. The CDR3 DNA reads as TGTGCCAGCAGTGAATACCGGGGGTGGGAGACCCAGTACTTC.

Only a few counts were recorded for this clone. The chain combines TRBV7-8 with TRBJ1-2, with D perhaps TRBD1 (5 bases). The length of the CDR3 is 13 residues. The V end was cut by 3 bases, the J end by 2 bases, with 7 bases between. The germline V gene has CDR1 SGHVS and CDR2 FQNEAQ. CDR3 DNA: TGTGCCAGCAGCTTTGGGACGAACTATGGCTACACCTTC. Translating it yields CASSFGTNYGYTF.

CDR3 region: CAWSVYGSWNEQFF. The CDR3, as DNA: TGTGCCTGGAGTGTCTACGGGAGTTGGAATGAGCAGTTCTTC. The chain links TRBV30 to TRBJ2-1; tentatively, D is TRBD2 (6 bases). With 0 bases removed from V and 7 bases from J, the gap between germline ends came to 13 bases. This CDR3 contains 14 residues. CDR1 is GTSNPN, CDR2 SVGIG, per germline (reference sequence).

This clone was seen a single time. The chain is built from TRBV3-1 (or the pseudogene TRBV3-2) and TRBJ1-1; D possibly corresponds to TRBD1 (5 bases). The CDR3 runs 12 residues. The germline CDR1 and CDR2 sequences are LGHDT and YNNKEL (reference sequence). V was trimmed by 4 bases and J by 6 bases, leaving 9 bases between them. In DNA form, the CDR3 reads TGTGCCAGCAGCCGGCAGGGATCTGAAGCTTTCTTT. It is translated as CASSRQGSEAFF.